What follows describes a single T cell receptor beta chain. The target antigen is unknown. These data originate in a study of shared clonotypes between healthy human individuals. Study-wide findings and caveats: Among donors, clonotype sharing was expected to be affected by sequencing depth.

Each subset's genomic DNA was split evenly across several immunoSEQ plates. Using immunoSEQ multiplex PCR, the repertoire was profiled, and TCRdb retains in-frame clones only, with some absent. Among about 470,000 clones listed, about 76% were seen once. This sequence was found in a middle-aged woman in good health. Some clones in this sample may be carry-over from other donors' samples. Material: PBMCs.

The CDR3 spells CARDREFQETQYF. The CDR3 coding sequence is TGTGCCAGAGACAGGGAGTTCCAAGAGACCCAGTACTTC. The chain carries TRBV7-3 and TRBJ2-5, with 7 bases fitting TRBD1. Germline V gene lookup returns CDR1 SGHTA and CDR2 FQGTGA. The V and J ends lost 9 bases and 1 base, in that order; junction bases with no gene match: 5. The CDR3 spans 13 residues.